Below, one TCR beta chain is given with its context. No antigen is known for it. The data were obtained in a study of T cell responses to AZD1222 COVID-19 vaccine. Study-wide results and limits: Repertoire sampling was restricted to post-peak T cell response timepoints. Once two AZD1222 doses were given, Spike-specific TCR breadth and depth went up.

Profiled with immunoSEQ multiplex PCR; TCRdb holds only in-frame clones, not every one. In the table there are tens of thousands of clones, about 91% of which are singletons. The V gene's germline CDR1 is KGHSH and CDR2 LQKENI. Deletions cut 4 bases from V and 3 bases from J, with 19 bases between. There are 17 residues in the CDR3. This specimen was peripheral blood, taken 28 days after the second AZD1222 dose. The sequence was obtained from an adult who received the AZD1222 COVID-19 vaccine. This chain links TRBV18 with TRBJ1-5, with TRBD1 as a possible D gene (5 bases). The CDR3 is CASSQDADIMNNQPQHF. Written as DNA, the CDR3 is TGTGCCAGCTCACAAGACGCGGACATTATGAACAATCAGCCCCAGCATTTT. Filled out from reference TRBV18 and TRBJ1-5, the complete variable domain reads NAGVMQNPRHLVRRRGQEARLRCSPMKGHSHVYWYRQLPEEGLKFMVYLQKENIIDESGMPKERFSAEFPKEGPSILRIQQVVRGDSAAYFCASSQDADIMNNQPQHFGDGTRLSIL.